A single sample is the source of the 16 T cell receptor beta chains below, sequenced in a study of technical replicates of blood from several donors. Here immunoSEQ multiplex PCR was the method, and the copy in TCRdb shows in-frame clones only, minus some. The table has approximately 49,000 clones, roughly 92% seen once. The sequenced material came from PBMCs. Every receptor here comes from a human donor in good health. Some clones in this sample may be carry-over from other donors' samples.

J is TRBJ1-6 and V is TRBV5-6; tentatively, D is TRBD1 (6 bases). Germline loops: CDR1 SGHDT, CDR2 YYEEEE. Trimming left V 3 bases short and J 10 bases short, with 14 bases between. This CDR3 spans 14 amino acids. CDR3 loop: CASSYNRQASPLHF. In DNA, the CDR3 is TGTGCCAGCAGCTATAATCGACAGGCATCACCCCTCCACTTT.

The V gene is TRBV29-1, the J gene TRBJ2-7; TRBD2 matches 12 bases. The CDR3 has 14 residues. The V gene end was trimmed by 6 bases and the J gene end by 3 bases; junction bases not matched to a gene: 6. The V gene's germline CDR1 is SQVTM and CDR2 ANQGSEA. CDR3 loop: CSVTSGRRLYEQYF. CDR3 sequence (DNA): TGCAGCGTCACTAGCGGGAGGCGGCTCTACGAGCAGTACTTC.

The CDR3 loop reads CASKQGNSGNTIYF. The CDR3 bases are TGTGCCAGCAAACAGGGGAACTCTGGAAACACCATATATTTT. The chain couples TRBV14 to TRBJ1-3, with 7 bases that match TRBD1. CDR3 length: 14 residues. Germline V CDR1 and CDR2: SGHDN, FVKESK. Losses at the gene ends were 7 bases for V and 0 bases for J; bases not matched to a gene: 3.

The chain joins TRBV19 to TRBJ2-1; D is possibly TRBD2 (7 bases). With 7 bases removed from V and 10 bases from J, the gap between germline ends came to 17 bases. In germline, CDR1 is LNHDA, CDR2 SQIVND (reference sequence). The CDR3 sequence is 13 residues long. This CDR3 reads CASTAGAQREQFF. CDR3 nucleotide sequence: TGTGCCAGTACGGCGGGGGCCCAGCGGGAGCAGTTCTTC.

The V gene is TRBV19, the J gene TRBJ1-1, with D unresolved. Trimming pared 7 bases from V and 6 bases from J, leaving 9 bases between. The germline CDR1 and CDR2 sequences are LNHDA and SQIVND (reference sequence). CDR3 length: 11 residues. CDR3 protein: CASNNRAEAFF. The CDR3 region has the DNA TGTGCCAGTAACAACCGGGCTGAAGCTTTCTTT.

The V call is TRBV9, the J call TRBJ2-7; TRBD1 is a possible D gene (6 bases). The V gene lost 0 bases and the J gene lost 2 bases, with 9 bases spanning the gap. CDR1 SGDLS and CDR2 YYNGEE come from the germline V gene. This CDR3 comprises 14 residues. The CDR3 DNA reads TGTGCCAGCAGCGTAGAACAGGGACCCTACGAGCAGTACTTC. Residues: CASSVEQGPYEQYF.

The chain employs TRBV18 and TRBJ1-3, with 7 bases lining up with TRBD1. CDR3 size: 17 residues. V lost 3 bases, J lost 0 bases, and 8 bases stayed unmatched. CDR1 is KGHSH and CDR2 is LQKENI in the germline V gene. CDR3 sequence: CASSPLGQAASGNTIYF. In DNA form, the CDR3 reads TGTGCCAGCTCACCCCTAGGACAGGCAGCCTCTGGAAACACCATATATTTT.

The chain is built from TRBV4-1 and TRBJ2-7, with a tentative D call TRBD1 (6 bases). This CDR3 comprises 16 residues. The ends were cut back, 0 bases at V and 3 bases at J, with 15 bases in the middle. Germline V lookup: CDR1 MGHRA, CDR2 YSYEKL. In nucleotides, the CDR3 is TGCGCCAGCAGCCAAGAACCCAGGGGAGCCTACTACGAGCAGTACTTC. Translating it yields CASSQEPRGAYYEQYF.

This chain links TRBV29-1 with TRBJ2-5; D might be TRBD2 (5 bases). Germline V gene sequence: CDR1 SQVTM, CDR2 ANQGSEA. The V end was cut by 5 bases, the J end by 5 bases, with 12 bases between. This CDR3 is built from 12 residues. CDR3 sequence reads: CSVRGLFETQYF. Here the CDR3 DNA reads TGCAGCGTTCGCGGGCTATTTGAGACCCAGTACTTC. The whole variable domain, remainder taken from reference TRBV29-1 and TRBJ2-5, is SAVISQKPSRDICQRGTSLTIQCQVDSQVTMMFWYRQQPGQSLTLIATANQGSEATYESGFVIDKFPISRPNLTFSTLTVSNMSPEDSSIYLCSVRGLFETQYFGPGTRLLVL.

The chain's CDR3 is CASSLGGTPYEQYF. Here the CDR3 DNA reads TGTGCCAGCAGCTTAGGGGGGACACCTTACGAGCAGTACTTC. This chain joins TRBV7-6 and TRBJ2-7; weak D call: TRBD1 (6 bases). V lost 1 base and J 4 bases, leaving 11 bases between the germline ends. The CDR3 runs to 14 residues. Germline V gives CDR1 SGHVS, CDR2 FNYEAQ.

The chain carries TRBV11-3 and TRBJ1-3; the D gene is possibly TRBD1 (6 bases). This CDR3 region has 13 residues. Trimming took 6 bases from V and 8 from J, leaving 14 bases between them. From germline, CDR1 is SGHNT and CDR2 YENEEA. CDR3 bases: TGTGCCAGCAGAAAGGGGGATCGGGACACCATATATTTT. Protein: CASRKGDRDTIYF.

This clone is classed as medium-sized. The gene calls are TRBV19 and TRBJ2-7, with TRBD1 matching 10 bases. The ends lost 5 bases at V and 7 bases at J; junction bases unmatched: 8. Germline V gene data show CDR1 as LNHDA and CDR2 as SQIVND (reference sequence). The CDR3 totals 14 residues. For the CDR3, the DNA is TGTGCCAGTAGTCGGACAGGGGGAACATTGGAGCAGTACTTC. Translated: CASSRTGGTLEQYF.

This chain joins TRBV5-4 and TRBJ2-7; 8 nucleotides agree with TRBD2. V gave up 3 bases and J gave up 4 bases; unmatched junction bases: 15. The CDR3 length is 17 residues. CDR1 and CDR2 from the germline V gene are SGHNT and YYREEE (reference sequence). CDR3 amino acids: CASSYGTRPESRYEQYF. In nucleotides, the CDR3 is TGTGCCAGCAGCTACGGGACTAGGCCCGAGAGTCGTTACGAGCAGTACTTC.

The chain is built from TRBV4-2 and TRBJ1-5, with 8 bases fitting TRBD1. The V segment lost 2 bases and the J segment 5 bases; nucleotides outside the gene matches: 8. The germline gives CDR1 LGHNA, CDR2 YNFKEQ. This CDR3 region has 16 residues. In DNA form, the CDR3 reads TGTGCCAGCAGCCAAAAGCTCGACAGGGGTTATCAGCCCCAGCATTTT. It is translated as CASSQKLDRGYQPQHF.

The CDR3 coding sequence is TGTGCCATCAGTGAAACACAGACCCAAGAGACCCAGTACTTC. This codes for CAISETQTQETQYF. The chain links TRBV10-3 to TRBJ2-5; D unresolved. Trimming removed 3 bases at V and 1 base at J, with 9 bases between. The V gene's germline CDR1 is ENHRY and CDR2 SYGVKD. CDR3 length: 14 amino acids.

The chain uses TRBV6-6 and TRBJ1-2, with D possibly being TRBD1 (6 bases). Germline CDR1 is MNHNY and CDR2 is SVGAGI (reference sequence). The V end was cut by 7 bases, the J end by 8 bases, with 23 bases between. CDR3 length equals 15 residues. CDR3 in amino acids: CASNIPGPGGGGYTF. The CDR3 nucleotides read TGTGCCAGCAACATACCCGGTCCCGGGGGGGGCGGCTACACCTTC.